Described below is a single T cell receptor beta chain sequence and its context. The data derive from a study of blood T cell repertoires in COVID-19. The repertoire was sequenced with immunoSEQ multiplex PCR; TCRdb's copy has only in-frame clones and lacks some. The table shows 140,000 to 150,000 clones, with approximately 89% occurring only once. Germline V gene lookup returns CDR1 MNHEY and CDR2 SMNVEV (reference sequence). The CDR3 is 17 residues long. The V end was cut by 5 bases, the J end by 2 bases, with 22 bases between. The clonotype was recovered from a man between 60 and 75 years old with active or convalescent COVID-19. The chain links TRBV27 to TRBJ2-7, with D perhaps matching TRBD2 (5 bases). The sequenced sample was peripheral blood. The CDR3 spells CASSLKALAGRAYEQYF. DNA of the CDR3: TGTGCCAGCAGTCTTAAGGCCCTTGCGGGTAGGGCCTACGAGCAGTACTTC.